The 5 T cell receptor beta chains presented below share a single source sample, sequenced in a study of T cells in Graves' hyperthyroidism and ophthalmopathy. The TCR beta CDR3 regions underwent amplification using RNA transcripts as the source. The HTBI primer set was used in a first-round RT-PCR of the TCR CDR3. TCRdb called the multiplex PCR reads again in MiXCR, with one record for every CDR3 protein. The table has some 400,000 distinct CDR3 sequences, approximately 15% seen once. Sequenced input: blood. Source of these receptors: an older woman with Graves' hyperthyroidism.

The chain carries TRBV6-5 and TRBJ2-7, with 11 bases fitting TRBD2. Germline CDR1 reads MNHEY; CDR2 reads SVGAGI. The CDR3 totals 18 residues. J gave up 3 bases and V 4 bases, and 14 bases lay outside the gene matches. This CDR3 reads CASSSRGQGLAGGYEQYF. CDR3 in DNA: TGTGCCAGCAGTTCCCGAGGACAGGGGCTAGCGGGAGGCTACGAGCAGTACTTC.

This clonotype was seen ten or more times. This chain uses TRBV30 with TRBJ2-3, with D perhaps TRBD2 (6 bases). With 0 bases removed from V and 6 bases from J, the gap between germline ends came to 13 bases. The CDR3 contains 14 residues. CDR1 and CDR2 from the germline V gene are GTSNPN and SVGIG (reference sequence). The CDR3 spells CAWSVRAGRDTQYF. The CDR3 DNA reads as TGTGCCTGGAGTGTACGGGCAGGGAGGGATACGCAGTATTTT.

CDR3 sequence (DNA): TGTGCCAGCACCAAAGGACTAGCGGCAGGCACGCAGTATTTT. Translated: CASTKGLAAGTQYF. J is TRBJ2-3 and V is TRBV12-3 or TRBV12-4; 10 bases align to TRBD2. The V gene end was trimmed by 7 bases and the J gene end by 9 bases; junction bases not matched to a gene: 10. The length of the CDR3 is 14 residues.

In this sample, this clonotype turned up many times. The chain recombines TRBV20-1 with TRBJ1-1; D remains ambiguous. In germline, CDR1 is DFQATT, CDR2 SNEGSKA (reference sequence). Trimming stripped 4 bases from V and 1 base from J, with 4 bases between. The CDR3 has 11 residues. The CDR3 region has the DNA TGCAGTGCTACAGAGAACACTGAAGCTTTCTTT. It specifies CSATENTEAFF.

This clonotype has at least ten counts. The gene calls are TRBV7-8 and TRBJ2-7; unclear D gene. From germline, CDR1 is SGHVS and CDR2 FQNEAQ. Trimming took off 0 bases at V and 6 bases at J, with 6 bases between the two ends. The CDR3 runs 12 residues. CDR3 protein: CASSLALGEQYF. The DNA for the CDR3 is TGTGCCAGCAGCTTAGCGCTGGGCGAGCAGTACTTC.